This is a list of T cell receptor beta chains from one sample in a study of cytomegalovirus exposure and HLA in healthy donors. Clones were read by immunoSEQ multiplex PCR, and TCRdb kept only the in-frame ones, dropping some. The sample records 110,000 to 150,000 clones, more than 8% being singletons. Sequencing was done on a sample of PBMCs. These receptors were taken from a man aged 45-60 years in good health and CMV-seronegative. Both conserved end residues are part of each CDR3. D genes are given only for firm matches. Some rows mark clone size as missing; the rest say once, few, many or name a class of expanded clone.

J	size	D	V	CDR3	DNA
TRBJ2-5	.	.	TRBV11-2	CASSLRRGTREETQYF	TGTGCCAGCAGCTTACGCCGCGGGACGAGGGAAGAGACCCAGTACTTC
TRBJ2-4	few	TRBD2	TRBV2	CASSPGTSGNIQYF	TGTGCCAGCAGCCCCGGGACTAGCGGAAACATTCAGTACTTC
TRBJ1-5	.	.	TRBV2	CASTSSPGGRSNQPQHF	TGTGCCAGCACCTCATCCCCCGGCGGCCGAAGCAATCAGCCCCAGCATTTT
TRBJ1-3	few	.	TRBV7-9	CASSSRGGGTSGNTIYF	TGTGCCAGCAGCTCCCGAGGGGGGGGGACCTCTGGAAACACCATATATTTT
TRBJ2-3	.	TRBD2	TRBV4-1	CASSQGPSGGSTDTQYF	TGCGCCAGCAGCCAAGGTCCTAGCGGGGGGAGCACAGATACGCAGTATTTT
TRBJ2-7	.	TRBD1	TRBV28	CASIRRTGGLNEQYF	TGTGCCAGCATCAGGAGGACAGGGGGTTTGAACGAGCAGTACTTC
TRBJ1-5	.	.	TRBV19	CASTPSSRGQPQHF	TGTGCCAGTACCCCCTCGTCAAGGGGTCAGCCCCAGCATTTT
TRBJ2-5	few	TRBD2	TRBV7-8	CASSLVGGPYQETQYF	TGTGCCAGCAGCTTAGTGGGAGGGCCATACCAAGAGACCCAGTACTTC
TRBJ1-1	.	.	TRBV5-6	CASSFGGQGNTEAFF	TGTGCCAGCAGCTTTGGAGGGCAGGGGAACACTGAAGCTTTCTTT
TRBJ2-3	.	.	TRBV23-1	CASSQLVNTDTQYF	TGCGCCAGCAGTCAATTAGTCAACACAGATACGCAGTATTTT
TRBJ2-1	few	.	TRBV25-1	CASSESPGALSYNEQFF	TGTGCCAGCAGTGAATCGCCAGGGGCCCTTTCCTACAATGAGCAGTTCTTC